This record concerns one T cell receptor (beta chain) sequence. What this receptor recognizes is not known. Base qualities were left out, and no much larger clone turns up one base away. This sample is part of a study of CD4 T cell repertoires in COVID-19 (dated by TCRdb to about 2021). Looking at the study overall: To analyze cross-reactivity, the CFSE-low cells were expanded with IL-2 for approximately 9 days and then labeled again and restimulated with spike proteins from other coronaviruses. In three recovered individuals, the researchers analyzed the TCR Vbeta repertoire of SARS-CoV-2-reactive T cells at the subset level. The study characterized naturally processed CD4+ T cell responses to SARS-CoV-2 spike and nucleoprotein in COVID-19-recovered individuals, using TCR Vbeta sequencing to assess clonal composition.

Memory T cell samples that were not cultured went straight to sequencing right after ex vivo isolation. From peripheral blood mononuclear cells, the researchers isolated CD4+ total memory, central memory, effector memory and circulating T follicular helper cells. The library was made by the immunoSEQ multiplex PCR assay. On the study's bioinformatics: The Chao-Jaccard similarity index and counts of shared clonotypes were used to quantify repertoire overlap between subsets. As stored in TCRdb, this immuneACCESS dataset retains in-frame rearrangements with V and J assigned. A fraction of the clones does not appear; measured against another copy, unresolved V genes explain less than half of the discrepancy, and the remainder lacks a known reason. The D gene and trimming were derived from the DNA, and the V and J assignments and clone size from that table. The sample has over 20,000 clones on record, around 87% of them singletons. About 0.5% of the sample lies in the top ten.

Paper-wide results and their limitations: Between 7 and 25% of SARS-CoV-2 clonotypes were also detected in SARS-CoV and/or HKU1 spike-stimulated secondary cultures, consistent with cross-reactivity. Several of the most expanded SARS-CoV-2-reactive clonotypes were present in two or all three memory subsets, which suggests intraclonal diversification.

The source was central memory CD4+ T cells from blood, collected before the COVID-19 pandemic. The cell subset or site label corresponds to: CD4+ T central memory cells. The TCR sequence derives from a human donor who had COVID-19.

In nucleotide form, the sequence is TGTGCCAGCAGCGCGATGGGGACAGCCAACTATGGCTACACCTTC. Translated, this gives CASSAMGTANYGYTF. The rearranged chain carries TRBV6-1 and TRBJ1-2, with 7 central nucleotides matching TRBD1. The CDR3 measures 15 amino acids from cysteine to phenylalanine. The sequence is cut down to CDR3 DNA, 45 bases in frame from base 1. Looking up the germline V gene yields CDR1 MNHNS and CDR2 SASEGT. Compared with germline, V lacks 6 bases and J lacks 2 bases; bases without a gene match: 9.